Below are 8 T cell receptor beta chains sequenced from a single sample in a study of shared clonotypes between healthy human individuals. Terminally differentiated effector memory CD45RA+ cells were left out of the naive CD8 fraction, which was CD45RO-negative and positively selected for CCR7. The protocol was immunoSEQ multiplex PCR, while the TCRdb copy is restricted to in-frame clones and leaves out a portion. The table has under 1 million clones, more than 85% seen once; the top ten hold approximately 25%. Sequenced input: naive CD8+ T cells sorted from blood. All receptors come from a man aged 25 to 40 in good health.

The V and J genes are TRBV14 and TRBJ2-1; 16 bases are a match to TRBD2. Germline CDR1 and CDR2: SGHDN and FVKESK. The CDR3 has 17 amino acids. The V segment lost 5 bases and the J segment 2 bases; nucleotides outside the gene matches: 3. Here the CDR3 reads CASSSGLAGGPYNEQFF. The CDR3 DNA reads TGTGCCAGCAGCTCGGGACTAGCGGGAGGGCCCTACAATGAGCAGTTCTTC. Filled out from reference TRBV14 and TRBJ2-1, the complete variable domain reads EAGVTQFPSHSVIEKGQTVTLRCDPISGHDNLYWYRRVMGKEIKFLLHFVKESKQDESGMPNNRFLAERTGGTYSTLKVQPAELEDSGVYFCASSSGLAGGPYNEQFFGPGTRLTVL.

This rearrangement joins TRBV11-2 to TRBJ1-5; D remains ambiguous. CDR3 length: 18 amino acids. The V gene's germline CDR1 is SGHAT and CDR2 FQNNGV. V shed 4 bases and J shed 0 bases, with 19 bases lying between them. The CDR3 sequence: CASSSILAGRSSNQPQHF. CDR3 nucleotides: TGTGCCAGCAGCTCGATCCTGGCCGGGAGATCTAGCAATCAGCCCCAGCATTTT.

This sequence joins TRBV27 and TRBJ1-1, with 10 bases lining up with TRBD1. Germline lookup yields CDR1 MNHEY and CDR2 SMNVEV (reference sequence). This CDR3 comprises 15 residues. Losses at the gene ends were 0 bases for V and 4 bases for J; bases not matched to a gene: 2. The CDR3 region is CASSLSGDRGTEAFF. The CDR3 region has the DNA TGTGCCAGCAGTTTATCAGGGGACAGGGGCACTGAAGCTTTCTTT.

J is TRBJ1-4 and V is TRBV10-2; 11 bases are shared with TRBD1. The CDR3 is 19 amino acids. CDR1 is WSHSY, CDR2 SAAADI, per germline. Trimming cost V 5 bases and J 1 base; bases outside gene matches: 12. This CDR3 is CASSPIRTGGLRTNEKLFF. The CDR3 coding sequence is TGCGCCAGCAGTCCCATACGGACAGGGGGCTTGCGAACTAATGAAAAACTGTTTTTT.

This chain uses TRBV6-5 with TRBJ1-2, with D tentatively TRBD1 (6 bases). Between the trimmed V and J ends, which lost 5 bases and 4 bases, there was a span of 14 bases. CDR3 length equals 14 residues. Germline V gene lookup returns CDR1 MNHEY and CDR2 SVGAGI. The CDR3 here is CASSDEGGGYGYTF. The CDR3 nucleotides are TGTGCCAGCAGTGACGAAGGGGGGGGCTATGGCTACACCTTC.

This clone was detected a few times. Other DNA sequences from this sample encode an identical CDR3 as well. The rearrangement links TRBV20-1 to TRBJ2-7; unclear D gene. The V end lost 0 bases, the J end lost 3 bases, and 3 bases lay between the germline ends. The CDR3 contains 11 residues. The germline CDR1 and CDR2 sequences are DFQATT and SNEGSKA (reference sequence). The CDR3 reads CSAREYYEQYF. Written as DNA, the CDR3 is TGCAGTGCTAGAGAGTACTACGAGCAGTACTTC.

The rearrangement links TRBV11-2 to TRBJ2-1, with 11 bases fitting TRBD2. The V gene's germline CDR1 is SGHAT and CDR2 FQNNGV. The CDR3 loop spans 16 amino acids. V lost 5 bases and J lost 3; bases outside the gene matches: 6. DNA of the CDR3: TGTGCCAGCAGCACCCCGGGACTAGCGGTCTACAATGAGCAGTTCTTC. Its translation: CASSTPGLAVYNEQFF. Full variable domain (rest looked up from reference TRBV11-2 and TRBJ2-1): EAGVAQSPRYKIIEKRQSVAFWCNPISGHATLYWYQQILGQGPKLLIQFQNNGVVDDSQLPKDRFSAERLKGVDSTLKIQPAKLEDSAVYLCASSTPGLAVYNEQFFGPGTRLTVL.

This chain uses TRBV7-6 with TRBJ2-7; a possible D gene is TRBD2 (6 bases). The CDR3 is 15 amino acids. The germline gives CDR1 SGHVS, CDR2 FNYEAQ. V was trimmed by 3 bases and J by 4 bases, leaving 16 bases between them. This chain's CDR3 is CASSLESGLTYEQYF. CDR3 nucleotide sequence: TGTGCCAGCAGCTTGGAATCGGGACTCACATACGAGCAGTACTTC.